This T cell receptor beta chain comes out of a study of CXCR3-negative and CXCR3-positive naive CD8 T cells. Overall study findings and caveats: More hydrophobic TRB CDR3s occurred in CXCR3-positive than in CXCR3-negative naive cells.

Worth noting for this clonotype: The antigen remains undetermined.

Germline-derived CDR1 and CDR2 are MNHEY and SVGEGT. The CDR3 totals 12 residues. UMI-labeled 5' RACE yielded the TRB cDNA libraries. One entry per CDR3 protein, without DNA, is what TCRdb gives after re-calling the 5' RACE reads. The sample shows about 98,000 distinct CDR3 sequences, and 0.85% to 1.4% sits with its ten largest clones. The chain combines TRBV6-2 or TRBV6-3 with TRBJ2-1. The TCR originated in a human donor in good health. Some clones in this sample may be carry-over from other donors' samples. The sample taken for sequencing was naive CXCR3+ CD8+ T cells from blood. Indicated subset: CD45RO-CCR7+CD27+CD95- naive CD8+ T cells expressing CXCR3 (TNR3+). CDR3 in amino acids: CASSYGSHEQFF.